These T cell receptor beta chains were read from a single sample in a study of preoperative IRX-2 immunotherapy in early breast cancer. Data came from immunoSEQ multiplex PCR; TCRdb stores just in-frame clones and leaves some out. The sample consists of about 11,000 clones, roughly 80% of them appearing once. The sample consisted of lymph node tissue, taken before IRX-2 immunotherapy. The receptor source for this set is a human donor with breast cancer. Each CDR3 is given with its conserved first and last residue. A D gene is named only where the DNA matches it firmly. The listing skips clone size in some rows; elsewhere it reads once, few, many or a size class.

abundance,d_gene,v_gene,j_gene,CDR3aa,CDR3nt
few,NA,TRBV6-8,TRBJ2-1,CASSPLRTGGNEQFF,TGTGCCAGCAGCCCACTGCGGACAGGAGGGAATGAGCAGTTCTTC
NA,NA,TRBV6-8,TRBJ1-1,CAITGPSGEAFF,TGTGCCATCACAGGGCCCTCAGGTGAAGCTTTCTTT
NA,TRBD2,TRBV11-3,TRBJ2-2,CASSLGGGREAGELFF,TGTGCCAGCAGCTTAGGAGGCGGGAGGGAAGCAGGGGAGCTGTTTTTT
once,NA,TRBV6-7,TRBJ1-4,CASRRDSLTNEKLFF,TGTGCCAGCAGACGCGACAGTTTAACTAATGAAAAACTGTTTTTT
NA,NA,TRBV19,TRBJ2-7,CATGRYSYEQYF,TGTGCTACAGGAAGGTACTCCTACGAGCAGTACTTC
NA,NA,TRBV6-8,TRBJ2-1,CASTQDLSSYNEQFF,TGTGCCAGCACCCAGGACTTAAGCTCCTACAATGAGCAGTTCTTC
NA,NA,TRBV18,TRBJ1-1,CASSPSVQGFTEAFF,TGTGCCAGCTCACCCTCTGTACAGGGATTCACTGAAGCTTTCTTT
medium-sized,TRBD1,TRBV6-1,TRBJ2-7,CASSEGDRSFYEQYF,TGTGCCAGCAGTGAAGGGGACAGGTCTTTTTACGAGCAGTACTTC
NA,NA,TRBV9,TRBJ1-1,CASTRTLANTEAFF,TGTGCCAGCACTAGGACGTTGGCGAACACTGAAGCTTTCTTT
NA,TRBD2,TRBV7-4,TRBJ2-5,CASSQGAGGVIETQYF,TGTGCCAGCAGCCAAGGGGCGGGAGGGGTCATAGAGACCCAGTACTTC
NA,NA,TRBV19,TRBJ2-1,CASSIGAPGAEQFF,TGTGCCAGTAGTATCGGGGCCCCAGGGGCCGAGCAGTTCTTC
NA,TRBD1,TRBV28,TRBJ1-3,CASRLTGGGNTIYF,TGTGCCAGCAGGTTGACAGGGGGCGGAAACACCATATATTTT
NA,NA,TRBV9,TRBJ1-5,CASRGSLGGNQPQHF,TGTGCCAGCAGGGGAAGCCTAGGGGGAAATCAGCCCCAGCATTTT
NA,TRBD1,TRBV28,TRBJ1-4,CASSLGLGQLNEKLFF,TGTGCCAGCAGTTTAGGTCTGGGACAGTTAAATGAAAAACTGTTTTTT
NA,TRBD1,TRBV6-8,TRBJ1-2,CASKRRDSGTEF,TGTGCCAGCAAAAGAAGGGACAGTGGGACCGAATTC
few,NA,TRBV6-8,TRBJ1-2,CASSAHGSNYGYTF,TGTGCCAGCAGCGCTCACGGTTCTAACTATGGCTACACCTTC
NA,TRBD2,TRBV6-8,TRBJ2-7,CASNHRRGGLDRGAYEQYF,TGTGCCAGCAACCATAGGCGGGGGGGATTGGACCGTGGGGCCTACGAGCAGTACTTC
once,NA,TRBV12-5,TRBJ2-1,CASGTQRSNEQFF,TGTGCCAGCGGTACCCAGCGGAGCAATGAGCAGTTCTTC
NA,TRBD2,TRBV5-1,TRBJ2-3,CASSPLAGATDTQYF,TGCGCCAGCAGCCCACTAGCGGGAGCCACAGATACGCAGTATTTT
NA,NA,TRBV19,TRBJ1-1,CASSLQGGNTEAFF,TGTGCCAGTAGTCTCCAGGGAGGAAACACTGAAGCTTTCTTT
NA,TRBD2,TRBV6-8,TRBJ2-7,CASRHGTSGTYEQYF,TGTGCCAGCAGGCACGGGACTAGCGGGACCTACGAGCAGTACTTC
few,TRBD1,TRBV19,TRBJ1-1,CASSMTGAGATEAFF,TGTGCCAGTAGTATGACAGGGGCGGGTGCGACTGAAGCTTTCTTT
NA,TRBD1,TRBV6-8,TRBJ1-2,CASSGIRDRDYGYTF,TGTGCCAGCAGTGGGATCCGGGACAGGGACTATGGCTACACCTTC
NA,TRBD1,TRBV4-1,TRBJ1-1,CASGTGRTEAFF,TGCGCCAGCGGGACAGGGCGCACTGAAGCTTTCTTT
NA,TRBD1,TRBV19,TRBJ1-2,CASIGDRVGGYTF,TGTGCCAGTATCGGAGACAGGGTAGGCGGCTACACCTTC
NA,NA,TRBV6-8,TRBJ1-1,CASSEFNLGRANTEAFF,TGTGCCAGCAGTGAGTTTAATTTGGGAAGGGCGAACACTGAAGCTTTCTTT
NA,TRBD1,TRBV7-4,TRBJ2-7,CASSLGQGKGYEQYF,TGTGCCAGCAGCCTCGGACAGGGGAAAGGCTACGAGCAGTACTTC
NA,TRBD2,TRBV19,TRBJ2-3,CASSTGGSTDTQYF,TGTGCCAGTAGTACGGGAGGGAGCACAGATACGCAGTATTTT
NA,NA,TRBV6-8,TRBJ2-6,CASSYVYGYGANVLTF,TGTGCCAGCAGTTACGTATATGGGTATGGGGCCAACGTCCTGACTTTC
few,TRBD1,TRBV28,TRBJ2-7,CASSSASTGAYEQYF,TGTGCCAGCAGCTCGGCGTCGACAGGGGCCTACGAGCAGTACTTC
NA,NA,TRBV5-1,TRBJ2-6,CASSTGPYGSGANVLTF,TGCGCCAGCAGCACGGGACCTTATGGGTCTGGGGCCAACGTCCTGACTTTC
once,TRBD1,TRBV29-1,TRBJ2-4,CSVAAGGDIQYF,TGCAGCGTCGCGGCAGGGGGCGACATTCAGTACTTC
NA,TRBD2,TRBV6-8,TRBJ2-3,CASSSPSGRSDTQYF,TGTGCCAGCAGTTCCCCTAGCGGGAGAAGTGATACGCAGTATTTT
NA,TRBD2,TRBV6-8,TRBJ2-7,CASIPSGRSGEQYF,TGTGCCAGCATCCCTAGCGGGAGATCTGGCGAGCAGTACTTC
NA,TRBD1,TRBV6-8,TRBJ1-1,CASSPGGQIRPEAFF,TGTGCCAGCAGTCCAGGGGGACAGATAAGACCTGAAGCTTTCTTT
NA,NA,TRBV5-8,TRBJ1-3,CASSPGRPGNTIYF,TGTGCCAGCAGCCCCGGCAGGCCTGGAAACACCATATATTTT
NA,TRBD2,TRBV14,TRBJ2-1,CASSQVTSGVYNEQFF,TGTGCCAGCAGCCAGGTAACTAGCGGGGTATACAATGAGCAGTTCTTC
NA,NA,TRBV4-1,TRBJ2-1,CASRGSGYNEQFF,TGCGCCAGCAGGGGATCTGGCTACAATGAGCAGTTCTTC
NA,TRBD2,TRBV11-3,TRBJ2-2,CASSFRLGGSGGDTGELFF,TGTGCCAGCAGCTTTCGACTCGGCGGGTCGGGAGGGGACACCGGGGAGCTGTTTTTT
NA,NA,TRBV7-7,TRBJ2-3,CASSGGRLSTDTQYF,TGTGCCAGCAGCGGGGGGCGGTTGAGCACAGATACGCAGTATTTT
NA,NA,TRBV15,TRBJ2-6,CATSDISGANVLTF,TGTGCCACCAGCGACATTTCTGGGGCCAACGTCCTGACTTTC
once,TRBD1,TRBV6-8,TRBJ1-1,CASRSERGRGIEAFF,TGTGCCAGCAGATCTGAAAGGGGGCGCGGAATTGAAGCTTTCTTT
once,TRBD1,TRBV28,TRBJ1-4,CASSPGQATNEKLFF,TGTGCCAGCAGCCCAGGACAGGCAACTAATGAAAAACTGTTTTTT
few,NA,TRBV28,TRBJ1-1,CASRLWSTEAFF,TGTGCCAGCCGACTTTGGTCGACTGAAGCTTTCTTT